The 23 T cell receptor beta chains below all came from one sample that was sequenced in a study of blood T cell repertoires in COVID-19. Sequencing used immunoSEQ multiplex PCR; TCRdb keeps in-frame clones, though not all of them. In the table there are 99,000 or so clones, around 76% of which are singletons. The material sequenced was peripheral blood. Every receptor here comes from a woman between 65 and 79 years old with acute or convalescent COVID-19.

The chain carries TRBV7-2 and TRBJ1-2; TRBD1 matches at 11 bases. CDR3 length: 17 residues. Trimming at V came to 6 bases and at J to 6 bases, leaving 15 bases not matched to a gene. Per the germline V gene, CDR1 is SGHTA and CDR2 is FQGNSA. CDR3 sequence (DNA): TGTGCCAGCAGTTTCGGGGAGCGGGACAGGGGGTTTAATGGCTACACCTTC. This translates into CASSFGERDRGFNGYTF.

V is TRBV30 and J is TRBJ1-1; 8 bases line up with TRBD1. CDR3 length: 13 amino acids. The trim removed 5 bases at V and 0 bases at J, leaving 2 bases unmatched. The V gene's germline CDR1 is GTSNPN and CDR2 SVGIG (reference sequence). DNA of the CDR3: TGTGCCTGGCGACAGGGGTTGAACACTGAAGCTTTCTTT. It codes for CAWRQGLNTEAFF.

J is TRBJ1-1 and V is TRBV2; a possible D gene is TRBD1 (5 bases). Germline V CDR1 and CDR2: SNHLY, FYNNEI. The CDR3 is 13 amino acids. V gave up 8 bases and J gave up 5 bases, with 15 bases separating them. This CDR3 reads CASRDRGRTEAFF. CDR3 DNA: TGTGCCAGCCGGGACCGGGGGAGGACTGAAGCTTTCTTT.

This rearrangement joins TRBV9 to TRBJ1-1; a possible D gene is TRBD1 (5 bases). Trimming pared 1 base from V and 1 base from J, leaving 14 bases between. The germline gives CDR1 SGDLS, CDR2 YYNGEE. CDR3 length equals 16 residues. This CDR3 is CASSVLGRGENTEAFF. The CDR3 coding sequence is TGTGCCAGCAGCGTATTGGGTCGGGGGGAGAACACTGAAGCTTTCTTT.

The chain couples TRBV18 to TRBJ2-3, with a weak D call TRBD1 (5 bases). Trimming pared 5 bases from V and 2 bases from J, leaving 11 bases between. CDR1 and CDR2 from the germline V gene are KGHSH and LQKENI. The CDR3 is made up of 14 amino acids. The CDR3 reads CASSNDRNTDTQYF. The CDR3 DNA follows: TGTGCCAGCTCAAATGACAGAAACACAGATACGCAGTATTTT.

CDR3 DNA: TGTGCCAGCAGCTTATCAGACTATAGCAATCAGCCCCAGCATTTT. Translation gives CASSLSDYSNQPQHF. The chain recombines TRBV5-6 with TRBJ1-5; D remains unclear. The CDR3 spans 15 residues. Trimming removed 2 bases at V and 0 bases at J, with 9 bases between. Per germline, CDR1 SGHDT and CDR2 YYEEEE.

V gene TRBV19 combines with J gene TRBJ1-3, with no clear D. V lost 6 bases, J lost 6 bases, and 15 bases lay in between. CDR1 is LNHDA and CDR2 is SQIVND in the germline V gene (reference sequence). CDR3 length equals 14 residues. The CDR3 DNA follows: TGTGCCAGTAGACCCGGGAGCCGCGAAAACACCATATATTTT. It is translated as CASRPGSRENTIYF.

This clone appeared once. V gene TRBV11-3 combines with J gene TRBJ2-7; 8 bases align to TRBD1. The CDR3 has 13 residues. With V trimmed by 0 bases and J by 7 bases, 2 bases remained unmatched. Germline V gives CDR1 SGHNT, CDR2 YENEEA. This chain's CDR3 is CASSLDGTGEQYF. The CDR3 DNA sequence: TGTGCCAGCAGCTTAGACGGGACAGGTGAGCAGTACTTC.

This sequence joins TRBV7-2 and TRBJ2-1; tentatively, D is TRBD2 (5 bases). The CDR3 totals 14 residues. V lost 3 bases, J lost 0 bases, and 6 bases lay in between. Germline V gene lookup returns CDR1 SGHTA and CDR2 FQGNSA. In DNA, the CDR3 is TGTGCCAGCAGCTTGGGGAGCTCCTACAATGAGCAGTTCTTC. Translation gives CASSLGSSYNEQFF.

V is TRBV7-8 and J is TRBJ1-5; D gene ambiguous. Per the germline V gene, CDR1 is SGHVS and CDR2 is FQNEAQ. The CDR3 is 12 residues long. Trimming removed 4 bases from V and 5 bases from J, with 6 bases in between. Here the CDR3 DNA reads TGTGCCAGCAGCTGGAGATATCAGCCCCAGCATTTT. Protein: CASSWRYQPQHF.

This chain uses TRBV13 with TRBJ1-1; 8 bases align to TRBD1. This CDR3 has 15 residues. Unmatched junction bases numbered 10, after V lost 5 bases and J lost 5 bases. Germline CDR1 reads PRHDT; CDR2 reads FYEKMQ (reference sequence). In DNA, the CDR3 is TGTGCCAGCAGCCCCAGAGACAGGGGACGGACTGAAGCTTTCTTT. Protein product: CASSPRDRGRTEAFF.

This clone occurred a few times. The chain recombines TRBV21-1 with TRBJ2-2; TRBD2 is the table's D call and was not checked against the DNA. TRBV21-1 is a listed pseudogene. The CDR3 sequence is 11 residues long. The CDR3 region is CASKRDGELFF. The DNA of the CDR3 is TGTGCCAGCAAAAGAGACGGGGAGCTGTTTTTT.

The chain links TRBV9 to TRBJ1-2; no clear D gene. This CDR3 contains 14 residues. Trimming took off 4 bases at V and 0 bases at J, with 10 bases between the two ends. Germline lookup yields CDR1 SGDLS and CDR2 YYNGEE. The CDR3 DNA reads as TGTGCCAGCAGCCCCCGAGTAACTAACTATGGCTACACCTTC. This encodes CASSPRVTNYGYTF.

The CDR3 sequence: CASSIAADQPQHF. As DNA, the CDR3 is TGTGCCAGTAGTATCGCAGCGGATCAGCCCCAGCATTTT. This chain uses TRBV19 with TRBJ1-5; D uncertain. From germline, CDR1 is LNHDA and CDR2 SQIVND (reference sequence). The CDR3 runs 13 residues. Trimming took 3 bases from V and 5 from J, leaving 8 bases between them.

J is TRBJ1-6 and V is TRBV2, with D maybe TRBD1 (5 bases). The V gene's germline CDR1 is SNHLY and CDR2 FYNNEI. Trimming removed 4 bases from V and 0 bases from J, with 7 bases in between. The CDR3 is 15 residues long. Here the CDR3 DNA reads TGTGCCAGCAGTGGACAGAGCTCCTATAATTCACCCCTCCACTTT. Residues: CASSGQSSYNSPLHF.

V gene TRBV4-1 combines with J gene TRBJ2-7, with 7 bases fitting TRBD1. Germline V gene sequence: CDR1 MGHRA, CDR2 YSYEKL. This CDR3 has 15 amino acids. Losses at the gene ends were 4 bases for V and 0 bases for J; bases not matched to a gene: 6. This CDR3 is CASSLGTESSYEQYF. The CDR3 DNA follows: TGCGCCAGCAGCCTCGGGACAGAAAGCTCCTACGAGCAGTACTTC.

V and J are TRBV19 and TRBJ1-5; 7 bases map to TRBD1. The V segment lost 5 bases and the J segment 3 bases; nucleotides outside the gene matches: 10. The germline V gene has CDR1 LNHDA and CDR2 SQIVND (reference sequence). The CDR3 is 16 amino acids. The CDR3 loop reads CASSAAAGTVNQPQHF. The CDR3, as DNA: TGTGCCAGTAGTGCCGCCGCCGGGACAGTCAATCAGCCCCAGCATTTT.

J is TRBJ2-1 and V is TRBV6-6, with D possibly being TRBD1 (6 bases). V lost 2 bases and J lost 8, with 7 bases in between. The CDR3 runs to 12 residues. Germline V gene lookup returns CDR1 MNHNY and CDR2 SVGAGI (reference sequence). The CDR3 bases are TGTGCCAGCAGTTACCACAGGGATGAGCAGTTCTTC. It encodes CASSYHRDEQFF.

The rearrangement joins TRBV2 to TRBJ1-1; 7 nucleotides agree with TRBD1. V lost 4 bases to trimming and J lost 4 bases; unmatched junction nucleotides: 6. The CDR3 length is 14 residues. Germline-derived CDR1 and CDR2 are SNHLY and FYNNEI. CDR3 protein: CASSGQTGITEAFF. The CDR3 DNA reads as TGTGCCAGCAGTGGACAGACAGGGATCACTGAAGCTTTCTTT.

This clone was seen a single time. V gene TRBV25-1 combines with J gene TRBJ1-1; D not resolved. The V and J ends lost 1 base and 1 base respectively, with 10 bases between them. Germline CDR1 and CDR2: MGHDK and SYGVNS. This CDR3 is built from 15 residues. CDR3 sequence reads: CASSELGSPNTEAFF. CDR3 coding DNA: TGTGCCAGCAGTGAATTGGGCAGCCCGAACACTGAAGCTTTCTTT.

The chain has TRBV6-6 and TRBJ1-1; 8 positions match TRBD1. V lost 2 bases to trimming and J lost 5 bases; unmatched junction nucleotides: 7. CDR1 and CDR2 from the germline V gene are MNHNY and SVGAGI (reference sequence). There are 15 residues in the CDR3. The CDR3 nucleotides are TGTGCCAGCAGTTACCCCGGACAGGGCGTAACTGAAGCTTTCTTT. Amino acids: CASSYPGQGVTEAFF.

J is TRBJ1-2 and V is TRBV5-6; D gene uncertain. CDR3 length equals 15 residues. Germline V lookup: CDR1 SGHDT, CDR2 YYEEEE. Trimming shortened V by 1 base and J by 4 bases, and 14 bases separated the two germline ends. CDR3 region: CASSLFDTDSYGYTF. Here the CDR3 DNA reads TGTGCCAGCAGCTTGTTTGATACAGATTCCTATGGCTACACCTTC.

The count of this clone is one. This sequence joins TRBV6-2 or TRBV6-3 and TRBJ2-5; TRBD2 aligns across 8 bases. There are 17 residues in the CDR3. The germline gives CDR1 MNHEY, CDR2 SVGEGT. Trimming removed 3 bases from V and 2 bases from J; junction bases left unmatched: 11. The CDR3 loop is CASSYGAGLAPQETQYF. The CDR3, as DNA: TGTGCCAGCAGTTATGGCGCTGGACTAGCCCCACAAGAGACCCAGTACTTC.